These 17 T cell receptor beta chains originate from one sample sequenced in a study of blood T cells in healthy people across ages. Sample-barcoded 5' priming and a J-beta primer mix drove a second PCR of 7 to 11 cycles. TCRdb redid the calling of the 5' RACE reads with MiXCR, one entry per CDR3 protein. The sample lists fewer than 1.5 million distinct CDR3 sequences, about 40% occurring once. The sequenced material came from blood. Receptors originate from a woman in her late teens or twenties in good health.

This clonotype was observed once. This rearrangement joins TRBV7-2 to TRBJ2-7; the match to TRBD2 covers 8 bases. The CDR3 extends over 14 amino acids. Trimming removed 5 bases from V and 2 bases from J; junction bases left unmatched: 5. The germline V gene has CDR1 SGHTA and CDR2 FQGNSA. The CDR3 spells CASSPQAGAYEQYF. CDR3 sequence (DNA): TGTGCCAGCAGCCCTCAAGCGGGAGCCTACGAGCAGTACTTC.

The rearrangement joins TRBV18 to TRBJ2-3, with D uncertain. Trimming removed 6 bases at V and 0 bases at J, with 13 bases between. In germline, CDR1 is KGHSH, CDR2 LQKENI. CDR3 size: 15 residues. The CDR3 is CASSPTPSSTDTQYF. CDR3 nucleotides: TGTGCCAGCTCGCCCACCCCCTCTAGCACAGATACGCAGTATTTT.

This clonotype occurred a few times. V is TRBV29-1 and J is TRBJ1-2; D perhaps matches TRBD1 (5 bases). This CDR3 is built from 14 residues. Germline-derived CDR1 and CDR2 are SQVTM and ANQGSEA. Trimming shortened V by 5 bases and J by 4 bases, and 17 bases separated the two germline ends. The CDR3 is CSVTGGTGVYGYTF. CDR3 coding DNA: TGCAGCGTTACGGGGGGGACGGGAGTCTATGGCTACACCTTC.

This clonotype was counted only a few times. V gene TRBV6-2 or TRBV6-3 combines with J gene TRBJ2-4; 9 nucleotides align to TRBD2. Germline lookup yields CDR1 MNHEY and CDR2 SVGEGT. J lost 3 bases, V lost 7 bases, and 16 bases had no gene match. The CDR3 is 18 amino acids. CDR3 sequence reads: CASNMVAGASINKNIQYF. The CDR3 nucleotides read TGTGCCAGCAACATGGTAGCGGGGGCCAGCATTAACAAAAACATTCAGTACTTC.

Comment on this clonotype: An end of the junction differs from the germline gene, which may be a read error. The CDR3 here is CASSLTPGTLETQYF. The DNA of the CDR3 is TGTGCCAGCAGCCTAACTCCCGGGACACTCGAGACCCAGTACTTC. The genes are TRBV7-3 and TRBJ2-7; D might be TRBD1 (6 bases). The J call could be wrong; TRBJ2-5 is a better fit for the DNA end. The CDR3 consists of 15 residues. The V gene's germline CDR1 is SGHTA and CDR2 FQGTGA.

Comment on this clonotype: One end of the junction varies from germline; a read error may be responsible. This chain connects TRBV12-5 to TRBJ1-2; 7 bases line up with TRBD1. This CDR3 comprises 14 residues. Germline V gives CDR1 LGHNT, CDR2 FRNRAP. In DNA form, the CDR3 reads TGTACTAGTGGTTTGGCCGGGACAGCTTATGGCTACACCTTC. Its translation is CTSGLAGTAYGYTF.

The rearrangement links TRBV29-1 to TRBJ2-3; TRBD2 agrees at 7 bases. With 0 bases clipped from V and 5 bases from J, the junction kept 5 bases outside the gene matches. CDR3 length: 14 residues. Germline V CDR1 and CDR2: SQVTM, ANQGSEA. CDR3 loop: CSVEEAGFEDTQYF. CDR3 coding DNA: TGCAGCGTTGAAGAAGCGGGGTTCGAAGATACGCAGTATTTT.

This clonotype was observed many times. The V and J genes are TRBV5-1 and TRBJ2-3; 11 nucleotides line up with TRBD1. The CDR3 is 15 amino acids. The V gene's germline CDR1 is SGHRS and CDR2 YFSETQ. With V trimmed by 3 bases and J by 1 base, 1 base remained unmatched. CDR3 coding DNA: TGCGCCAGCAGCTCGGACAGGGGGCGCACAGATACGCAGTATTTT. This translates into CASSSDRGRTDTQYF.

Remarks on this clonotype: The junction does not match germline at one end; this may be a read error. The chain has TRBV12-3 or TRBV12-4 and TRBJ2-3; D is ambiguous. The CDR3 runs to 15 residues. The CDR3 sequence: CASSFITRSTDMQYF. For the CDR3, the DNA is TGTGCCAGCAGTTTCATCACCCGGAGCACAGATATGCAGTATTTT.

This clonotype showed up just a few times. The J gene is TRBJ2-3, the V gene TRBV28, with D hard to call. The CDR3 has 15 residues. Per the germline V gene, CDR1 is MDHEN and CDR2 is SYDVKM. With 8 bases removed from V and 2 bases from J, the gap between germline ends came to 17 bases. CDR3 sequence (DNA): TGTGCCAGCTCTCTTTCCGCGGTCCCCACAGATACGCAGTATTTT. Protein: CASSLSAVPTDTQYF.

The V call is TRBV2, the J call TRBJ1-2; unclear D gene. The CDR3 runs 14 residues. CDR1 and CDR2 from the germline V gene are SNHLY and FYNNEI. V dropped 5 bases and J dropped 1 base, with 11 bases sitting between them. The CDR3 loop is CASSSHMLNYGYTF. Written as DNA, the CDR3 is TGTGCCAGCAGTTCTCACATGCTTAACTATGGCTACACCTTC.

CDR3 amino acids: CASSSDRVGGFNYGYTF. In DNA, the CDR3 is TGTGCCAGCAGTTCCGATAGAGTCGGAGGGTTTAACTATGGCTACACCTTC. V gene TRBV27 combines with J gene TRBJ1-2; D call uncertain. Germline V gene data show CDR1 as MNHEY and CDR2 as SMNVEV (reference sequence). Deletions cut 4 bases from V and 1 base from J, with 19 bases between. The CDR3 has 17 amino acids.

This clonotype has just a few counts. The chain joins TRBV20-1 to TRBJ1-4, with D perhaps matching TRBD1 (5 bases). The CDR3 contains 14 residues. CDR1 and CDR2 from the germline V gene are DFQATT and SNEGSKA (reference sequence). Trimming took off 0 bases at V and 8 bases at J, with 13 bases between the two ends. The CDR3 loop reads CSARDLGGEEKLFF. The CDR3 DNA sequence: TGCAGTGCTAGAGATCTGGGAGGGGAAGAAAAACTGTTTTTT.

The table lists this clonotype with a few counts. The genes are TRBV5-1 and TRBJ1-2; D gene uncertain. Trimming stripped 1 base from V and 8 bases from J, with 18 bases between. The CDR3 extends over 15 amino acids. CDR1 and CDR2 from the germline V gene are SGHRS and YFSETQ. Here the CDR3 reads CASSLPALTGSGYTF. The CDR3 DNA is TGCGCCAGCAGCTTGCCCGCCCTAACGGGTTCGGGCTACACCTTC.

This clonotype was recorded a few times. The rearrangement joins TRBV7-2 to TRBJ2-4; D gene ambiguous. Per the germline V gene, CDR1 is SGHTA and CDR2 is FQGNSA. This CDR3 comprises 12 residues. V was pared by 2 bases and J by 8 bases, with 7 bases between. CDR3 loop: CASSLTLDIQYF. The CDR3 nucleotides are TGTGCCAGCAGCTTAACCTTGGACATTCAGTACTTC.

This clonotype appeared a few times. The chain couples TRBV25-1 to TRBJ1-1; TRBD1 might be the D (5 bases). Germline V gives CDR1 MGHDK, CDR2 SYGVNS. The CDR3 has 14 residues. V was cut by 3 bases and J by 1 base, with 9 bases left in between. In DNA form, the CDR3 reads TGTGCCAGCAGTGAGGGGACTTCGAACACTGAAGCTTTCTTT. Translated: CASSEGTSNTEAFF.

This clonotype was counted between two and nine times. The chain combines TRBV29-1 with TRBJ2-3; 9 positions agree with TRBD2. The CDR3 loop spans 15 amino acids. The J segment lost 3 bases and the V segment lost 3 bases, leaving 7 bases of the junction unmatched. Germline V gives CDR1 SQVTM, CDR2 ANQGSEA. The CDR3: CSVDSLAGKTDTQYF. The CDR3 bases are TGCAGCGTTGACTCCCTAGCGGGGAAAACAGATACGCAGTATTTT.